The 25 T cell receptor beta chains reported below all come from one sample, sequenced in a study of shared clonotypes between healthy human individuals. Only in-frame clones appear in the TCRdb table, and some are missing; sequencing was by immunoSEQ multiplex PCR. The sample shows over 2,000,000 clones, roughly 95% of them seen only once. Naive CD8 cells comprised CD45RO-negative, CCR7-positively selected cells, excluding terminally differentiated effector memory CD45RA+ cells. Sample: naive CD8+ T cells from PBMCs. These receptors came from a man younger than 35 in good health. Some clones in this sample may be carry-over from other donors' samples.

The genes are TRBV7-9 and TRBJ2-1; 13 nucleotides align to TRBD2. V lost 5 bases, J lost 10 bases, and 8 bases stayed unmatched. The CDR3 runs 15 residues. The germline CDR1 and CDR2 sequences are SEHNR and FQNEAQ (reference sequence). CDR3 amino acids: CASSGQLAGGREQFF. The CDR3 nucleotides are TGTGCCAGCAGCGGACAACTAGCGGGAGGGAGGGAGCAGTTCTTC.

This chain's CDR3 is CASSPGDRGNQPQHF. The CDR3 DNA reads TGTGCCAGCTCACCGGGCGACAGGGGCAATCAGCCCCAGCATTTT. The rearrangement joins TRBV18 to TRBJ1-5; TRBD1 agrees at 7 bases. The CDR3 is made up of 15 amino acids. The junction had 4 bases not matched to a gene; V was cut back by 3 bases and J by 2 bases. From germline, CDR1 is KGHSH and CDR2 LQKENI. Combining the CDR3 with reference TRBV18 and TRBJ1-5 gives the whole variable domain NAGVMQNPRHLVRRRGQEARLRCSPMKGHSHVYWYRQLPEEGLKFMVYLQKENIIDESGMPKERFSAEFPKEGPSILRIQQVVRGDSAAYFCASSPGDRGNQPQHFGDGTRLSIL.

The chain combines TRBV19 with TRBJ1-2; no clear D. CDR1 and CDR2 from the germline V gene are LNHDA and SQIVND (reference sequence). The CDR3 length is 13 residues. V lost 3 bases and J 7 bases, leaving 12 bases between the germline ends. This CDR3 reads CASSMAPRFGYTF. In nucleotides, the CDR3 is TGTGCCAGTAGTATGGCACCCAGGTTTGGCTACACCTTC.

The chain is built from TRBV18 and TRBJ2-3; D is perhaps TRBD2 (6 bases). With 6 bases removed from V and 4 bases from J, the gap between germline ends came to 17 bases. The CDR3 is made up of 15 amino acids. The germline V gene encodes CDR1 KGHSH and CDR2 LQKENI. The CDR3 sequence is CASSPDYPPADTQYF. The CDR3 nucleotides read TGTGCCAGCTCTCCGGACTACCCCCCGGCAGATACGCAGTATTTT.

This sequence joins TRBV4-1 and TRBJ2-7; D is ambiguous. CDR1 MGHRA and CDR2 YSYEKL come from the germline V gene. This CDR3 spans 14 amino acids. V lost 4 bases, J lost 2 bases, and 12 bases lay in between. As DNA, the CDR3 is TGCGCCAGCAGCCCTGACTGGCCGCCCTACGAGCAGTACTTC. Amino acid sequence: CASSPDWPPYEQYF.

CDR3 bases: TGCGCCAGCACCCCAAACCTCCCCTCTAACTATGGCTACACCTTC. This sequence encodes CASTPNLPSNYGYTF. The chain employs TRBV5-1 and TRBJ1-2; no firm D call. This CDR3 is 15 amino acids long. The germline V gene has CDR1 SGHRS and CDR2 YFSETQ. Trimming took 6 bases from V and 0 from J, leaving 15 bases between them.

The genes are TRBV27 and TRBJ2-7; D ambiguous. V dropped 5 bases and J dropped 3 bases, with 14 bases sitting between them. This CDR3 has 14 residues. Germline values: CDR1 MNHEY, CDR2 SMNVEV (reference sequence). In nucleotides, the CDR3 is TGTGCCAGCAGTGGACGGGCCATGAGCTACGAGCAGTACTTC. Protein: CASSGRAMSYEQYF.

The chain has TRBV9 and TRBJ2-3; D possibly matches TRBD1 or TRBD2 (5 bases each). The V gene lost 0 bases and the J gene lost 3 bases, with 20 bases spanning the gap. Per germline, CDR1 SGDLS and CDR2 YYNGEE. CDR3 length equals 18 residues. The CDR3 reads CASSVERRGPPPTDTQYF. Here the CDR3 DNA reads TGTGCCAGCAGCGTAGAACGTAGGGGACCTCCTCCGACAGATACGCAGTATTTT. The full variable domain, with the rest looked up from reference TRBV9 and TRBJ2-3, is DSGVTQTPKHLITATGQRVTLRCSPRSGDLSVYWYQQSLDQGLQFLIQYYNGEERAKGNILERFSAQQFPDLHSELNLSSLELGDSALYFCASSVERRGPPPTDTQYFGPGTRLTVL.

The rearrangement uses TRBV5-1 and TRBJ2-7; D is ambiguous. From germline, CDR1 is SGHRS and CDR2 YFSETQ. V was clipped by 0 bases and J by 5 bases, with 6 bases between them. This CDR3 spans 12 amino acids. CDR3: CASSLGVDEQYF. In DNA, the CDR3 is TGCGCCAGCAGCTTGGGCGTGGACGAGCAGTACTTC. Variable domain in full (rest from reference TRBV5-1 and TRBJ2-7): KAGVTQTPRYLIKTRGQQVTLSCSPISGHRSVSWYQQTPGQGLQFLFEYFSETQRNKGNFPGRFSGRQFSNSRSEMNVSTLELGDSALYLCASSLGVDEQYFGPGTRLTVT.

This rearrangement joins TRBV12-5 to TRBJ1-2; D remains unclear. V was clipped by 5 bases and J by 0 bases, with 10 bases between them. Germline CDR1 and CDR2: LGHNT and FRNRAP. CDR3 length equals 14 residues. CDR3 bases: TGTGCTAGTGGTCCAGAGGTTACTAACTATGGCTACACCTTC. This sequence encodes CASGPEVTNYGYTF.

V and J are TRBV6-1 and TRBJ1-4, with a weak D call TRBD1 (5 bases). Looked up from germline, CDR1 is MNHNS and CDR2 is SASEGT. Trimming stripped 2 bases from V and 7 bases from J, with 14 bases between. The CDR3 contains 15 residues. The CDR3 loop is CASSELTGRGEKLFF. CDR3 in DNA: TGTGCCAGCAGTGAACTGACGGGACGGGGTGAAAAACTGTTTTTT.

The chain has TRBV6-1 and TRBJ1-2; possible D gene TRBD1, 6 bases. This CDR3 comprises 15 residues. Trimming took 0 bases from V and 7 from J, leaving 15 bases between them. Germline lookup yields CDR1 MNHNS and CDR2 SASEGT. CDR3 residues: CASSEAPRGGSGYTF. CDR3 coding DNA: TGTGCCAGCAGTGAAGCACCACGGGGGGGCAGTGGCTACACCTTC.

The chain recombines TRBV4-2 with TRBJ2-7, with 7 bases matching TRBD2. V dropped 0 bases and J dropped 0; count of bases not matched to a gene: 5. From germline, CDR1 is LGHNA and CDR2 YNFKEQ. The CDR3 consists of 16 residues. As DNA, the CDR3 is TGTGCCAGCAGCCAAGAGTCTAGCGGAATCTCCTACGAGCAGTACTTC. This gives the protein CASSQESSGISYEQYF.

This rearrangement joins TRBV6-5 to TRBJ1-4; TRBD1 aligns across 7 bases. The CDR3 sequence is 15 residues long. Germline V CDR1 and CDR2: MNHEY, SVGAGI. V was pared by 0 bases and J by 6 bases, with 4 bases of the junction left unmatched. CDR3 coding DNA: TGTGCCAGCAGTTACTCGGCAGGGGGTCATGAAAAACTGTTTTTT. Translation: CASSYSAGGHEKLFF.

CDR3 in amino acids: CASSLRQKTGELFF. CDR3 sequence (DNA): TGTGCCAGCAGTCTTCGACAGAAAACCGGGGAGCTGTTTTTT. This rearrangement joins TRBV27 to TRBJ2-2, with a tentative D call TRBD1 (5 bases). Germline values: CDR1 MNHEY, CDR2 SMNVEV (reference sequence). The CDR3 has 14 residues. V was cut by 5 bases and J by 5 bases, with 12 bases left in between.

This chain connects TRBV4-3 to TRBJ2-5; 7 nucleotides agree with TRBD2. J was trimmed by 0 bases and V by 3 bases; bases with no gene match: 10. The CDR3 has 17 residues. Germline CDR1 and CDR2: LGHNA and YSLEER. CDR3 loop: CASSQKWSGAYQETQYF. CDR3 sequence (DNA): TGCGCCAGCAGCCAGAAATGGAGCGGGGCGTACCAAGAGACCCAGTACTTC.

The rearrangement uses TRBV5-1 and TRBJ2-1, with 10 bases matching TRBD2. Trimming at V came to 4 bases and at J to 0 bases, leaving 13 bases not matched to a gene. The length of the CDR3 is 19 residues. Germline V gives CDR1 SGHRS, CDR2 YFSETQ. CDR3 protein: CASSGGLAVSTISYNEQFF. As DNA, the CDR3 is TGCGCCAGCAGCGGCGGACTAGCGGTTTCTACCATCTCCTACAATGAGCAGTTCTTC.

The rearrangement links TRBV19 to TRBJ2-4, with 13 bases lining up with TRBD2. J lost 4 bases, V lost 3 bases, and 6 bases had no gene match. This CDR3 is 17 amino acids long. Germline V gene lookup returns CDR1 LNHDA and CDR2 SQIVND (reference sequence). The CDR3, as DNA: TGTGCCAGTAGTATGACTAGCGGGAGGTACGATAAAAACATTCAGTACTTC. Translating it yields CASSMTSGRYDKNIQYF. The full variable domain, completed using reference TRBV19 and TRBJ2-4, is DGGITQSPKYLFRKEGQNVTLSCEQNLNHDAMYWYRQDPGQGLRLIYYSQIVNDFQKGDIAEGYSVSREKKESFPLTVTSAQKNPTAFYLCASSMTSGRYDKNIQYFGAGTRLSVL.

The chain uses TRBV7-9 and TRBJ2-7, with a possible D match to TRBD2 (5 bases). CDR1 and CDR2 from the germline V gene are SEHNR and FQNEAQ (reference sequence). Trimming shortened V by 7 bases and J by 6 bases, and 22 bases separated the two germline ends. The CDR3 is 15 residues long. The CDR3 coding sequence is TGTGCCAGCACCACGGACGGACTGGTTCGGGGCGAGCAGTACTTC. This gives the protein CASTTDGLVRGEQYF.

V usage is TRBV28 and J usage is TRBJ2-1; D not resolved. V shed 6 bases and J shed 7 bases, with 10 bases lying between them. CDR1 is MDHEN and CDR2 is SYDVKM in the germline V gene. The CDR3 has 12 residues. CDR3 residues: CASRTLGNEQFF. CDR3 in DNA: TGTGCCAGCAGAACGCTGGGTAATGAGCAGTTCTTC.

The chain couples TRBV7-9 to TRBJ1-5; no clear D gene. Germline assignment: CDR1 SEHNR and CDR2 FQNEAQ (reference sequence). V lost 5 bases, J lost 1 base, and 18 bases lay in between. This CDR3 contains 17 residues. CDR3 in amino acids: CASSPLGPFLSNQPQHF. In DNA, the CDR3 is TGTGCCAGCAGCCCCTTAGGGCCTTTCCTAAGCAATCAGCCCCAGCATTTT.

This chain links TRBV10-2 with TRBJ1-4; D is perhaps TRBD1 (6 bases). Germline CDR1 is WSHSY and CDR2 is SAAADI. V was clipped by 0 bases and J by 3 bases, with 11 bases between them. CDR3 length: 16 residues. The CDR3 here is CASSESGRGPNEKLFF. CDR3 sequence (DNA): TGCGCCAGCAGTGAGTCCGGCAGGGGCCCTAATGAAAAACTGTTTTTT.

The chain combines TRBV5-1 with TRBJ2-7; D may be TRBD1 (5 bases). The CDR3 runs to 13 residues. Per germline, CDR1 SGHRS and CDR2 YFSETQ. V was cut by 1 base and J by 9 bases, with 14 bases left in between. The CDR3 nucleotides read TGCGCCAGCAGCTTGACGGTGAGTCAGGGGCAGTACTTC. Protein: CASSLTVSQGQYF.

This chain joins TRBV15 and TRBJ1-2; 9 nucleotides align to TRBD1. Germline trimming cut 6 bases from V and 2 bases from J; bases unmatched to any gene: 4. The CDR3 totals 14 residues. Per the germline V gene, CDR1 is LNHNV and CDR2 is YYDKDF (reference sequence). The DNA of the CDR3 is TGTGCCACCAGACCTACAGGGGGCAACTATGGCTACACCTTC. Protein product: CATRPTGGNYGYTF.

The sample holds one count of this clone. The chain employs TRBV23-1 and TRBJ2-2; 7 bases line up with TRBD1. TRBV23-1 is assigned to the ORF class and has an uncertain function. This CDR3 region has 12 residues. J lost 6 bases, V lost 6 bases, and 1 base had no gene match. CDR3 in DNA: TGCGCCAGCAGACAGGGGCCCGGGGAGCTGTTTTTT. Residues: CASRQGPGELFF.